This T cell receptor (beta chain) was obtained from a study of blood T cell repertoires in COVID-19. Overall study context: PBMCs, B-cell-depleted T cells, or T cells provided the cDNA or gDNA that made up the material.

The age range of participants was about 18 to 95 years, with residence in approximately 25 US areas. Donors in Cohort 3 who had recovered were those with two negative PCRs, healthcare professional clearance, or resolution of their symptoms. Assay used: immunoSEQ multiplex PCR; TCRdb lists only in-frame clones, some missing. The profile shows under 150,000 clones, 86% of them singletons. After removal of 0 bases from V and 6 bases from J, the junction contained 10 bases not matched to a gene. The CDR3 runs 16 residues. Per the germline V gene, CDR1 is LGHNA and CDR2 is YSLEER. Sequenced material: PBMCs or T cells enriched from blood (not recorded which). This receptor was taken from a woman between 45 and 60 years old who had recovered from COVID-19. V is TRBV4-3 and J is TRBJ2-7, with 8 bases aligning to TRBD1. The CDR3 spells CASSQEVRQGAPEQYF. In DNA form, the CDR3 reads TGCGCCAGCAGCCAAGAGGTAAGGCAGGGGGCGCCCGAGCAGTACTTC.